Below are 10 T cell receptor beta chains sequenced from a single sample in a study of T-cell memory formation after mild COVID-19. TCRdb re-derived calls from the 5' RACE reads in MiXCR, one entry per CDR3 protein. This sample yields 350,000 to 450,000 distinct CDR3 sequences, of which 13% to 15% are seen a single time; about 22% belongs to the top ten. Sequencing was performed on PBMCs or a T cell subset sorted from them (not recorded which). The source is a young man who had mild COVID-19 (a few samples of this study predate the infection). Cell type and time point are not known.

The CDR3 here is CASSLGPAATNEKLFF. The CDR3, as DNA: TGCGCCAGCAGCTTGGGCCCGGCAGCAACTAATGAAAAACTGTTTTTT. The chain carries TRBV5-1 and TRBJ1-4; no firm D call. Trimming removed 0 bases at V and 0 bases at J, with 9 bases between. The CDR3 sequence is 16 residues long. The germline V gene has CDR1 SGHRS and CDR2 YFSETQ.

The chain has TRBV7-2 and TRBJ1-1, with D unresolved. Per the germline V gene, CDR1 is SGHTA and CDR2 is FQGNSA. The V end lost 3 bases, the J end lost 3 bases, and 14 bases lay between the germline ends. The CDR3 spans 15 residues. The CDR3 DNA reads as TGTGCCAGCAGCTTTAACACTGCCGGGGACACTGAAGCTTTCTTT. Residues: CASSFNTAGDTEAFF. Full variable domain (remainder filled in from reference TRBV7-2 and TRBJ1-1): GAGVSQSPSNKVTEKGKDVELRCDPISGHTALYWYRQSLGQGLEFLIYFQGNSAPDKSGLPSDRFSAERTGGSVSTLTIQRTQQEDSAVYLCASSFNTAGDTEAFFGQGTRLTVV.

The V call is TRBV7-9, the J call TRBJ1-2, with D perhaps matching TRBD1 (5 bases). Trimming took off 7 bases at V and 2 bases at J, with 14 bases between the two ends. From germline, CDR1 is SEHNR and CDR2 FQNEAQ (reference sequence). This CDR3 contains 14 residues. The CDR3 DNA follows: TGTGCCAGCAACGAACGGGGGGACAACTATGGCTACACCTTC. This gives the protein CASNERGDNYGYTF.

This clonotype was recorded at least ten times. The J gene is TRBJ2-6, the V gene TRBV4-2; possibly TRBD2 for D (7 bases). Per the germline V gene, CDR1 is LGHNA and CDR2 is YNFKEQ. This CDR3 is 19 amino acids long. V was clipped by 8 bases and J by 4 bases, with 27 bases between them. This chain's CDR3 is CASGERDIHPSLGANVLTF. The CDR3 region has the DNA TGTGCCAGCGGGGAGCGGGACATCCATCCATCTTTGGGGGCCAACGTCCTGACTTTC.

This clonotype has more than one count but fewer than ten. This chain joins TRBV6-5 and TRBJ1-1; D may be TRBD1 (6 bases). Germline V gives CDR1 MNHEY, CDR2 SVGAGI. Trimming removed 6 bases at V and 1 base at J, with 15 bases between. The CDR3 is made up of 15 amino acids. CDR3 DNA sequence: TGTGCCAGCAGGCATTTCGGGGGGGCGAACACTGAAGCTTTCTTT. Its protein is CASRHFGGANTEAFF.

CDR3 region: CASWTGGYGGELFF. CDR3 DNA sequence: TGTGCCAGTTGGACAGGGGGCTACGGCGGGGAGCTGTTTTTT. The chain uses TRBV6-5 and TRBJ2-2; 11 bases are a match to TRBD1. CDR3 length: 14 amino acids. V was pared by 9 bases and J by 7 bases, with 7 bases of the junction left unmatched. CDR1 is MNHEY, CDR2 SVGAGI, per germline.

The V gene is TRBV18, the J gene TRBJ2-3, with TRBD1 matching 9 bases. Trimming at V came to 6 bases and at J to 3 bases, leaving 10 bases not matched to a gene. The CDR3 is 16 amino acids. Per germline, CDR1 KGHSH and CDR2 LQKENI. DNA for the CDR3: TGTGCCAGCTCGTCGAATACAGGGGGCCCTACAGATACGCAGTATTTT. Protein sequence: CASSSNTGGPTDTQYF.

The chain combines TRBV20-1 with TRBJ2-5; D is perhaps TRBD2 (6 bases). Germline assignment: CDR1 DFQATT and CDR2 SNEGSKA (reference sequence). The CDR3 covers 15 residues. V lost 0 bases, J lost 4 bases, and 15 bases lay in between. CDR3 loop: CSARDSSGLAETQYF. As DNA, the CDR3 is TGCAGTGCTAGAGATTCATCGGGACTGGCAGAGACCCAGTACTTC.

This clonotype was picked up many times. The chain joins TRBV12-3 or TRBV12-4 to TRBJ2-1; no firm D call. Trimming cost V 6 bases and J 8 bases, with 8 bases left between them. This CDR3 has 11 amino acids. The CDR3 spells CASRLVDEQFF. The CDR3 region has the DNA TGTGCCAGCAGGCTAGTGGATGAGCAGTTCTTC.

This clonotype appeared a single time. V and J are TRBV12-3 or TRBV12-4 and TRBJ2-3; D unresolved. V was clipped by 2 bases and J by 5 bases, with 17 bases between them. The CDR3 covers 16 residues. DNA for the CDR3: TGTGCCAGCAGTTTACATAGTGGCTCGTCGGGAGATACGCAGTATTTT. This translates into CASSLHSGSSGDTQYF.